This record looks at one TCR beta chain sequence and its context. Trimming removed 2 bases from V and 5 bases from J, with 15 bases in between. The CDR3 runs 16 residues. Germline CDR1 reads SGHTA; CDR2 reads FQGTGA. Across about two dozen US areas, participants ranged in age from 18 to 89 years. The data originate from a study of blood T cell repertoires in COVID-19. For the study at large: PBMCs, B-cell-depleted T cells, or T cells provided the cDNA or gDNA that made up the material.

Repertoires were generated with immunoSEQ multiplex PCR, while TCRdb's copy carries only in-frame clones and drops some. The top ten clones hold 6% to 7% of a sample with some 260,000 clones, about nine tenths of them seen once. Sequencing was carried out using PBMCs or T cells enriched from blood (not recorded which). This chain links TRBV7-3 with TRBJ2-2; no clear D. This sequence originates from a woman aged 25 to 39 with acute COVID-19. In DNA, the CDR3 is TGTGCCAGCAGCTTATCCGCCCTCGCAGGTACCGGGGAGCTGTTTTTT. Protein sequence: CASSLSALAGTGELFF.